This TCR beta chain was observed in a study of shared clonotypes between healthy human individuals. The table came from immunoSEQ multiplex PCR; TCRdb's copy has only in-frame clones and leaves some out. Found here are some 800,000 clones, 80% to 95% of them singletons; the top ten hold under 30%. Naive CD8 cells lacked CD45RO and underwent positive selection for CCR7, leaving out terminally differentiated effector memory CD45RA+ cells. Looked up from germline, CDR1 is MNHEY and CDR2 is SMNVEV (reference sequence). V was trimmed by 0 bases and J by 6 bases, leaving 12 bases between them. The CDR3 is 14 amino acids.

The chain recombines TRBV27 with TRBJ2-7, with D tentatively TRBD2 (6 bases). The sample was naive CD8+ T cells sorted from blood. The receptor was isolated from a man aged 30 to 39 in good health. DNA of the CDR3: TGTGCCAGCAGTTTATCAGCCGGCGGGACCGAGCAGTACTTC. Translating it yields CASSLSAGGTEQYF.